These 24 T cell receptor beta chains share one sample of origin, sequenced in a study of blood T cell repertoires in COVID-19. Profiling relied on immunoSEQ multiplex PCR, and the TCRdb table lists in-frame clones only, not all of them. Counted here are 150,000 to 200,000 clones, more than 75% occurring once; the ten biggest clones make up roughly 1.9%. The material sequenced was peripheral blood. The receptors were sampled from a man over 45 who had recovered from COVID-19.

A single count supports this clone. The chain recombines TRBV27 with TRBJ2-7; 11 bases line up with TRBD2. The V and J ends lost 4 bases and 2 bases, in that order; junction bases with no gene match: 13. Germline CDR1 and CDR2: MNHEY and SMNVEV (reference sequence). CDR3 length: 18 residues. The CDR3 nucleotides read TGTGCCAGCAGTTACAGGCGGACTAGCGGGCGGTCTACCTACGAGCAGTACTTC. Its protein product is CASSYRRTSGRSTYEQYF.

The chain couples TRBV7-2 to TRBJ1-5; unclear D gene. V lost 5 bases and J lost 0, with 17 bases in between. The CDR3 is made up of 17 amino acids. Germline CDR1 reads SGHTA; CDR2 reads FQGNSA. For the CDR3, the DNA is TGTGCCAGCAGCGCGATCCGGGAGGCCTATAGCAATCAGCCCCAGCATTTT. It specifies CASSAIREAYSNQPQHF.

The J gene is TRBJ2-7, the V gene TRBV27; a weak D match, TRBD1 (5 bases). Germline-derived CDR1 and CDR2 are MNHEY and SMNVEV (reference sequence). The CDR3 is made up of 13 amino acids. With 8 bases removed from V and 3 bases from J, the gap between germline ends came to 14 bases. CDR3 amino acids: CASGPSGYYEQYF. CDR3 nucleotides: TGTGCCAGCGGGCCGTCAGGGTACTACGAGCAGTACTTC.

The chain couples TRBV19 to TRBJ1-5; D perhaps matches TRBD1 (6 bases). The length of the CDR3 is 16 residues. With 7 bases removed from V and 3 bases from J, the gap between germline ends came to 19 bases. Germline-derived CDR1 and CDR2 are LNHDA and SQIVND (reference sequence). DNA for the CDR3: TGTGCCAGTATAGCCGGTTCAGGGGCCCTCAATCAGCCCCAGCATTTT. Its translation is CASIAGSGALNQPQHF.

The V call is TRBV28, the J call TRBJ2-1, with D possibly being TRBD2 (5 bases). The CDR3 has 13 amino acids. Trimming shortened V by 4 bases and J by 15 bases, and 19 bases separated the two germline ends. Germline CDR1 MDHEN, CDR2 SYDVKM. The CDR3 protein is CASSSGFGDIRFF. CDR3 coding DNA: TGTGCCAGCAGTTCCGGTTTCGGGGATATTCGGTTCTTC. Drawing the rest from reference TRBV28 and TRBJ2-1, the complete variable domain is DVKVTQSSRYLVKRTGEKVFLECVQDMDHENMFWYRQDPGLGLRLIYFSYDVKMKEKGDIPEGYSVSREKKERFSLILESASTNQTSMYLCASSSGFGDIRFFGPGTRLTVL.

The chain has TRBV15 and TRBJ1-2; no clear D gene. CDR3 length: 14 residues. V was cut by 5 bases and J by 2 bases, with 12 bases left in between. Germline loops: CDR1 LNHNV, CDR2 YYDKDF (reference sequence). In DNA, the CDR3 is TGTGCCACCAGCTCCCTTGGGCAGAACTATGGCTACACCTTC. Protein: CATSSLGQNYGYTF.

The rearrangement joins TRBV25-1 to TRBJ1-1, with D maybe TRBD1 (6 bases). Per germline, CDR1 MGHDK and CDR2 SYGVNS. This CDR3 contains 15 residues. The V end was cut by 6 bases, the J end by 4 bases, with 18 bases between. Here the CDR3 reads CASSPEGQLRTEAFF. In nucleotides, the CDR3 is TGTGCCAGCAGCCCGGAAGGACAGCTTCGCACTGAAGCTTTCTTT.

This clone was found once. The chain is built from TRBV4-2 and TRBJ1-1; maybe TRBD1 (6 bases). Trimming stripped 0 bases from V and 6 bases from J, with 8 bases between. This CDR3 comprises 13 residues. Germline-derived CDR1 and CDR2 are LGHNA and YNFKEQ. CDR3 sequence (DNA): TGTGCCAGCAGCCAAGAAAGGACAGCTGAAGCTTTCTTT. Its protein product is CASSQERTAEAFF.

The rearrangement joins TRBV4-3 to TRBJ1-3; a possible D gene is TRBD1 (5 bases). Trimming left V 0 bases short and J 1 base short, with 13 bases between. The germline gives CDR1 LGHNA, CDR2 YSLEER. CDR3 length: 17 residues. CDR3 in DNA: TGCGCCAGCAGCCAAGATTCCAGGGTCCTTTCTGGAAACACCATATATTTT. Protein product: CASSQDSRVLSGNTIYF.

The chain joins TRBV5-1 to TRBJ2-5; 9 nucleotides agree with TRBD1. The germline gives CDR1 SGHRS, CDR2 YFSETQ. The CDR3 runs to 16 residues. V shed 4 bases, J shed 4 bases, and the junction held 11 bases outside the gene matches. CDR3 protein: CASSKWTGEEGETQYF. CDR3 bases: TGCGCCAGCAGCAAATGGACAGGGGAGGAAGGAGAGACCCAGTACTTC.

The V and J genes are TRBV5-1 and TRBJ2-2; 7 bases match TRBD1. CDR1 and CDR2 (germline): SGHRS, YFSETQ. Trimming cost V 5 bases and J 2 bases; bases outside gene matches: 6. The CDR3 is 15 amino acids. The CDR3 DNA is TGCGCCAGCAGGATCGGGACAGCCAACACCGGGGAGCTGTTTTTT. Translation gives CASRIGTANTGELFF.

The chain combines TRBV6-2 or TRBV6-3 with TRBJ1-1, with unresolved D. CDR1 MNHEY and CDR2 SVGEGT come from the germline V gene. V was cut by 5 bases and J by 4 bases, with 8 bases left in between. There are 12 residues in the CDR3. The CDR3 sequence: CASSRLSTEAFF. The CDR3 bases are TGTGCCAGCAGTCGTTTGAGCACTGAAGCTTTCTTT.

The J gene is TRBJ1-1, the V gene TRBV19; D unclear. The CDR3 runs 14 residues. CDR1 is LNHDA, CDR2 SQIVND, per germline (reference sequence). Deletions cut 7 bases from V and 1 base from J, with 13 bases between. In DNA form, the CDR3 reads TGTGCCAGTACCCCCTTGGGGAGGAACACTGAAGCTTTCTTT. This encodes CASTPLGRNTEAFF.

The CDR3 sequence is CASSRAGVAYNEQFF. The CDR3, as DNA: TGTGCCAGCAGTCGGGCGGGAGTGGCCTACAATGAGCAGTTCTTC. This chain uses TRBV27 with TRBJ2-1; TRBD2 aligns across 7 bases. Germline assignment: CDR1 MNHEY and CDR2 SMNVEV (reference sequence). The junction had 6 bases not matched to a gene; V was cut back by 5 bases and J by 2 bases. The CDR3 is made up of 15 amino acids.

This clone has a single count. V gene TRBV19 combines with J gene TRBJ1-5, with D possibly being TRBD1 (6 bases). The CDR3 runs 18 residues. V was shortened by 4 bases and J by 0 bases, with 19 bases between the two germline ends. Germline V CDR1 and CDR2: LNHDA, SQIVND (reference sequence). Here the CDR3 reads CASSRGFDLGASNQPQHF. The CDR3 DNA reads TGTGCCAGTAGTAGGGGGTTCGACTTGGGGGCTAGCAATCAGCCCCAGCATTTT.

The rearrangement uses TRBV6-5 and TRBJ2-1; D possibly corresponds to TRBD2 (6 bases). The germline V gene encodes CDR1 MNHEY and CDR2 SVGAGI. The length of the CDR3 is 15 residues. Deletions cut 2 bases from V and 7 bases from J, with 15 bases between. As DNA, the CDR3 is TGTGCCAGCAGTTACGCGGCTAGCGATTGGAATGAGCAGTTCTTC. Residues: CASSYAASDWNEQFF.

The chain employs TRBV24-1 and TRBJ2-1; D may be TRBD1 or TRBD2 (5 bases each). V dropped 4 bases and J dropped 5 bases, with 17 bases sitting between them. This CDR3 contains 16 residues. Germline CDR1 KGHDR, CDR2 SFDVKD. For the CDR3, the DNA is TGTGCCACCAGTGACTTGGACAAGACGGGAAACAATGAGCAGTTCTTC. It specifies CATSDLDKTGNNEQFF.

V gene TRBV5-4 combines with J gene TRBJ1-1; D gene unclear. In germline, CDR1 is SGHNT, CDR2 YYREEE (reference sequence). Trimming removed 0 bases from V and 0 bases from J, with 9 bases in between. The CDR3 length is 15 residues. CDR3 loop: CASSLDPGVNTEAFF. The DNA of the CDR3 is TGTGCCAGCAGCTTGGATCCCGGAGTGAACACTGAAGCTTTCTTT.

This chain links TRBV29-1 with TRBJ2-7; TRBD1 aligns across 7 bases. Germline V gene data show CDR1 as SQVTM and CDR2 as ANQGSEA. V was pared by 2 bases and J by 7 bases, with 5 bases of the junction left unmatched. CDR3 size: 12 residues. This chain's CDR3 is CSVETGAREQYF. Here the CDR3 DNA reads TGCAGCGTTGAAACAGGGGCGAGGGAGCAGTACTTC.

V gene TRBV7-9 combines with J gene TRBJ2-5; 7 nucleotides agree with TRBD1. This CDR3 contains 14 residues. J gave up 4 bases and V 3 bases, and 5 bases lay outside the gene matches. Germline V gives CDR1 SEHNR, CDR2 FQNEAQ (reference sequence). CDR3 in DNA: TGTGCCAGCAGCTTTGAACAGGGGTTAGAGACCCAGTACTTC. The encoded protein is CASSFEQGLETQYF.

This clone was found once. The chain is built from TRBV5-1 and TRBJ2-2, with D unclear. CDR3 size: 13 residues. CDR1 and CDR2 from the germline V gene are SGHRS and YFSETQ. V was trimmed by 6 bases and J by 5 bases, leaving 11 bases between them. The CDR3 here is CASTQFLTGELFF. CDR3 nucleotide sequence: TGCGCCAGCACACAATTCCTGACCGGGGAGCTGTTTTTT.

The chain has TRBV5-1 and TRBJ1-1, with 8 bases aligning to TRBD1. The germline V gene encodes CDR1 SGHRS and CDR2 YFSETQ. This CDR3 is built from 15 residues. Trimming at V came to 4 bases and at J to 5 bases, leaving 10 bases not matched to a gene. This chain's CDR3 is CASSQSRGRGTEAFF. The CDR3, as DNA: TGCGCCAGCAGCCAGAGCAGGGGGCGAGGGACTGAAGCTTTCTTT.

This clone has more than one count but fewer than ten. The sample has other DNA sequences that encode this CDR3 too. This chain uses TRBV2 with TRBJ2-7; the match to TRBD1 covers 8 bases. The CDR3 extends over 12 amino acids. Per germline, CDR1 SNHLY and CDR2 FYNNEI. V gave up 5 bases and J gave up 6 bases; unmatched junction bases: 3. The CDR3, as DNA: TGTGCCAGCAGTCCTACAGGGGGCGAGCAGTACTTC. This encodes CASSPTGGEQYF.

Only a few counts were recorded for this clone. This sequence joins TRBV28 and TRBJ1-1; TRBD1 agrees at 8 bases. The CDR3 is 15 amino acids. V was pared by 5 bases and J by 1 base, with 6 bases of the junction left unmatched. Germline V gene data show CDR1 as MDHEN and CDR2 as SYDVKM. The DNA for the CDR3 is TGTGCCAGCAGTATTCGGACAGGGCGGAACACTGAAGCTTTCTTT. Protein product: CASSIRTGRNTEAFF.